The 22 T cell receptor beta chains presented below share a single source sample, sequenced in a study of CD8 T cells in ankylosing spondylitis. Findings of the study overall: Seemingly distinctive of ankylosing spondylitis blood was a TCR beta motif formed by eight highly homologous variants.

TCRdb passed the 5' RACE reads through MiXCR, listing each CDR3 protein once. The sample shows hundreds of thousands of distinct CDR3 sequences, approximately 10% of them seen only once. Their antigens are not known. Sequenced input: blood, either unsorted or a sorted T cell fraction (not recorded which). All receptors derive from a male donor with ankylosing spondylitis.

The chain links TRBV29-1 to TRBJ2-7; D is possibly TRBD1 (5 bases). This CDR3 has 12 amino acids. V lost 4 bases and J lost 1, with 8 bases in between. Germline lookup yields CDR1 SQVTM and CDR2 ANQGSEA. In DNA form, the CDR3 reads TGCAGCGTTGTCCAGGGTTCCTACGAGCAGTACTTC. Translated: CSVVQGSYEQYF.

This clonotype was detected a few times. The gene calls are TRBV29-1 and TRBJ2-3; TRBD2 might be the D (5 bases). Per the germline V gene, CDR1 is SQVTM and CDR2 is ANQGSEA. Between the trimmed V and J ends, which lost 7 bases and 5 bases, there was a span of 19 bases. The CDR3 totals 14 residues. The CDR3 spells CSATPGNSGDTQYF. For the CDR3, the DNA is TGCAGCGCAACGCCGGGGAATAGTGGAGATACGCAGTATTTT.

This chain uses TRBV5-1 with TRBJ2-1; D is perhaps TRBD2 (7 bases). Germline V gene lookup returns CDR1 SGHRS and CDR2 YFSETQ. The CDR3 has 16 amino acids. With 4 bases removed from V and 4 bases from J, the gap between germline ends came to 18 bases. The CDR3 protein is CASSPRMGGRYNEQFF. CDR3 nucleotides: TGCGCCAGCAGCCCCCGGATGGGGGGGCGGTACAATGAGCAGTTCTTC.

The sample holds many counts of this clonotype. The gene calls are TRBV12-3 or TRBV12-4 and TRBJ2-7; D perhaps matches TRBD2 (5 bases). Trimming cost V 5 bases and J 6 bases, with 11 bases left between them. This CDR3 region has 12 residues. As DNA, the CDR3 is TGTGCCAGCAGTATCCGGGGAGTCGAGCAGTACTTC. Residues: CASSIRGVEQYF.

This chain connects TRBV5-1 to TRBJ2-3, with a possible D match to TRBD1 (8 bases). This CDR3 comprises 15 residues. V lost 3 bases and J lost 4, with 15 bases in between. Germline CDR1 is SGHRS and CDR2 is YFSETQ. CDR3 amino acids: CASSWRETGADTQYF. The CDR3 bases are TGCGCCAGCAGCTGGCGGGAGACAGGGGCAGATACGCAGTATTTT.

The chain joins TRBV24-1 to TRBJ2-3, with D possibly matching TRBD1 (5 bases). The CDR3 has 14 residues. The V and J ends lost 4 bases and 7 bases respectively, with 14 bases between them. Germline V lookup: CDR1 KGHDR, CDR2 SFDVKD. DNA for the CDR3: TGTGCCACCAGTGAGGCAGGGCGAGCAAATACGCAGTATTTT. Protein product: CATSEAGRANTQYF.

The rearrangement uses TRBV28 and TRBJ1-1, with D possibly being TRBD1 (5 bases). CDR1 MDHEN and CDR2 SYDVKM come from the germline V gene. The CDR3 is made up of 15 amino acids. The ends were cut back, 6 bases at V and 3 bases at J, with 17 bases in the middle. Here the CDR3 DNA reads TGTGCCAGCAGCACACTCCTCCGGGGGGACACTGAAGCTTTCTTT. It specifies CASSTLLRGDTEAFF.

This clonotype has a count of ten or more. V gene TRBV4-2 combines with J gene TRBJ2-5; 9 bases line up with TRBD2. Unmatched junction bases numbered 7, after V lost 3 bases and J lost 2 bases. This CDR3 region has 16 residues. Germline CDR1 and CDR2: LGHNA and YNFKEQ. The CDR3 loop is CASSHTGTSLQETQYF. The CDR3 coding sequence is TGTGCCAGCAGCCACACCGGGACTAGCCTGCAAGAGACCCAGTACTTC.

The chain employs TRBV5-6 and TRBJ2-7, with TRBD1 matching over 10 bases. Germline V CDR1 and CDR2: SGHDT, YYEEEE. The length of the CDR3 is 15 residues. V trimming: 2 bases; J trimming: 3 bases; junction bases outside the gene matches: 5. The CDR3 region is CASSFWGQGYYEQYF. The CDR3 DNA is TGTGCCAGCAGCTTTTGGGGACAGGGGTACTACGAGCAGTACTTC.

The chain links TRBV20-1 to TRBJ2-5; perhaps TRBD2 as D (5 bases). V was pared by 1 base and J by 2 bases, with 14 bases between. This CDR3 comprises 15 residues. The V gene's germline CDR1 is DFQATT and CDR2 SNEGSKA (reference sequence). This chain's CDR3 is CSARAGSAEQETQYF. The CDR3 nucleotides read TGCAGTGCTAGAGCGGGTAGCGCCGAACAAGAGACCCAGTACTTC.

The V gene is TRBV10-2, the J gene TRBJ2-1; possibly TRBD1 for D (5 bases). This CDR3 comprises 14 residues. Looked up from germline, CDR1 is WSHSY and CDR2 is SAAADI. V was trimmed by 7 bases and J by 3 bases, leaving 13 bases between them. In DNA form, the CDR3 reads TGCGCCAGCATCCCCCCAACAGGCTACAATGAGCAGTTCTTC. Protein sequence: CASIPPTGYNEQFF.

This clonotype has at least ten counts. V is TRBV5-5 and J is TRBJ2-5; TRBD1 matches 7 bases. Trimming took 2 bases from V and 1 from J; bases not matched to a gene: 2. The CDR3 runs to 14 residues. CDR1 and CDR2 from the germline V gene are SGHKS and YYEKEE (reference sequence). CDR3 loop: CASSFRTGQETQYF. The CDR3 DNA reads as TGTGCCAGCAGCTTTCGGACAGGCCAAGAGACCCAGTACTTC.

CDR3 in DNA: TGTGCCATCAGTGGGACTAGCGGGAGCACAGATACGCAGTATTTT. Translating it yields CAISGTSGSTDTQYF. This rearrangement joins TRBV10-3 to TRBJ2-3; TRBD2 matches 11 bases. Germline V gives CDR1 ENHRY, CDR2 SYGVKD. The CDR3 has 15 residues. The V and J ends lost 4 bases and 0 bases, in that order; junction bases with no gene match: 0.

This clonotype was counted a few times. V gene TRBV10-1 combines with J gene TRBJ2-1; D is ambiguous. This CDR3 contains 14 residues. Trimming pared 4 bases from V and 5 bases from J, leaving 12 bases between. Germline V lookup: CDR1 WNHNN, CDR2 SYGVQD (reference sequence). This CDR3 reads CASSGGPRDNEQFF. CDR3 nucleotides: TGCGCCAGCAGTGGCGGACCTCGTGACAATGAGCAGTTCTTC.

This clonotype appeared many times. The chain links TRBV12-3 or TRBV12-4 to TRBJ2-1; 7 positions agree with TRBD2. Losses at the gene ends were 7 bases for V and 0 bases for J; bases not matched to a gene: 15. This CDR3 is built from 18 residues. The CDR3 DNA reads TGTGCCAGCACCGAAGTCGGCGGGGGTGATACCTCCTACAATGAGCAGTTCTTC. Amino acid sequence: CASTEVGGGDTSYNEQFF.

Many counts were recorded for this clonotype. The CDR3 sequence: CASSSSGVYEQYF. The CDR3 region has the DNA TGCGCCAGCAGCTCATCGGGGGTCTACGAGCAGTACTTC. The chain couples TRBV5-1 to TRBJ2-7; D might be TRBD2 (6 bases). There are 13 residues in the CDR3. V was pared by 3 bases and J by 3 bases, with 10 bases between. Per germline, CDR1 SGHRS and CDR2 YFSETQ.

This clonotype was seen only a few times. The V gene is TRBV7-9, the J gene TRBJ2-3, with TRBD2 matching 8 bases. Germline CDR1 reads SEHNR; CDR2 reads FQNEAQ (reference sequence). CDR3 length: 15 residues. J gave up 5 bases and V 4 bases, and 8 bases lay outside the gene matches. CDR3 nucleotide sequence: TGTGCCAGCAGCTCCGCGGTAGCGGGGAGAGATACGCAGTATTTT. It encodes CASSSAVAGRDTQYF.

In its sample, this clonotype was seen a few times. The V gene is TRBV7-9, the J gene TRBJ2-1; D is undetermined. CDR1 and CDR2 from the germline V gene are SEHNR and FQNEAQ (reference sequence). There are 12 residues in the CDR3. The V end lost 4 bases, the J end lost 6 bases, and 7 bases lay between the germline ends. The CDR3 nucleotides read TGTGCCAGCAGCTCCCATAGCAATGAGCAGTTCTTC. As protein: CASSSHSNEQFF.

This clonotype was seen a handful of times. V and J are TRBV5-1 and TRBJ2-3; D is ambiguous. Germline V gene lookup returns CDR1 SGHRS and CDR2 YFSETQ. The CDR3 is made up of 17 amino acids. The V gene lost 3 bases and the J gene lost 2 bases, with 19 bases spanning the gap. DNA for the CDR3: TGCGCCAGCAGCTGGTACAATCACCAAGACCCCACAGATACGCAGTATTTT. Protein sequence: CASSWYNHQDPTDTQYF.

The genes are TRBV24-1 and TRBJ2-6; D perhaps matches TRBD1 (6 bases). CDR1 KGHDR and CDR2 SFDVKD come from the germline V gene. Trimming took 3 bases from V and 4 from J, leaving 15 bases between them. The CDR3 contains 17 residues. The CDR3: CATSDAAWGLGANVLTF. CDR3 in DNA: TGTGCCACCAGTGATGCGGCCTGGGGGCTAGGGGCCAACGTCCTGACTTTC.

This clonotype was observed many times. The chain recombines TRBV6-1 with TRBJ1-6, with 8 bases fitting TRBD1. V lost 6 bases, J lost 10 bases, and 8 bases stayed unmatched. This CDR3 is 14 amino acids long. Germline lookup yields CDR1 MNHNS and CDR2 SASEGT. Here the CDR3 DNA reads TGTGCCAGCAGCAGGTCAGGGGGCCGCTCACCCCTCCACTTT. It encodes CASSRSGGRSPLHF.

The chain carries TRBV20-1 and TRBJ2-2, with no clear D. There are 15 residues in the CDR3. V was trimmed by 3 bases and J by 1 base, leaving 12 bases between them. Germline V gene data show CDR1 as DFQATT and CDR2 as SNEGSKA (reference sequence). The CDR3 is CSASIFGRNTGELFF. CDR3 DNA: TGCAGTGCTAGCATTTTTGGCAGGAACACCGGGGAGCTGTTTTTT.